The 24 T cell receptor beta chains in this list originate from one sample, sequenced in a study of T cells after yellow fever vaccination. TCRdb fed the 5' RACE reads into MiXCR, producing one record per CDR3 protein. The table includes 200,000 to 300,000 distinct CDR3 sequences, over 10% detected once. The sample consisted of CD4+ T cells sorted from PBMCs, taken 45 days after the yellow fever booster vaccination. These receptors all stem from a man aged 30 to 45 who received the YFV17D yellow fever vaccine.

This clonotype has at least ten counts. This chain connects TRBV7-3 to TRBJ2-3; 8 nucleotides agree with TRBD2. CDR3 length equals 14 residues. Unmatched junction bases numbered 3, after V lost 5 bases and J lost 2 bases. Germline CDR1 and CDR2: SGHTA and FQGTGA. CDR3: CASSPGGPTDTQYF. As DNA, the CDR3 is TGTGCCAGCAGCCCGGGAGGGCCCACAGATACGCAGTATTTT.

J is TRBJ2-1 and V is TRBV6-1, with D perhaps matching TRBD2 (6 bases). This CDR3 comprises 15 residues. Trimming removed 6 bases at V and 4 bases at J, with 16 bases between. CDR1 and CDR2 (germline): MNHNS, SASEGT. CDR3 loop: CASRLGLHQYNEQFF. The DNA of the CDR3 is TGTGCCAGCAGATTGGGACTTCATCAGTACAATGAGCAGTTCTTC.

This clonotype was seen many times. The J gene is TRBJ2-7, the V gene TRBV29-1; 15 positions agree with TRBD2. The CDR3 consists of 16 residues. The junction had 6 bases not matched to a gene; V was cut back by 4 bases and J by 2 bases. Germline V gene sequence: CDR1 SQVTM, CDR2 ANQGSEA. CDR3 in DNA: TGCAGCGTTGCGGGACTAGCGGGAGGCCGGACCTACGAGCAGTACTTC. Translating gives CSVAGLAGGRTYEQYF.

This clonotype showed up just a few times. DNA of the CDR3: TGTGCCAGCAATGCACTTTTCCCGGTTGGGGATACGCAGTATTTT. Its protein product is CASNALFPVGDTQYF. The rearrangement joins TRBV2 to TRBJ2-3; D not resolved. Trimming shortened V by 7 bases and J by 6 bases, and 20 bases separated the two germline ends. CDR1 is SNHLY, CDR2 FYNNEI, per germline. This CDR3 spans 15 amino acids.

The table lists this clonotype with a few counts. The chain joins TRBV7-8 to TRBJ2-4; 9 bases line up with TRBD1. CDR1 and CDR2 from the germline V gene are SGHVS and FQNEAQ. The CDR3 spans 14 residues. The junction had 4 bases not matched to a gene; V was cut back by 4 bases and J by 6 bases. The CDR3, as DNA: TGTGCCAGCAGCTCCGGGACAGGGAGAAACATTCAGTACTTC. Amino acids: CASSSGTGRNIQYF.

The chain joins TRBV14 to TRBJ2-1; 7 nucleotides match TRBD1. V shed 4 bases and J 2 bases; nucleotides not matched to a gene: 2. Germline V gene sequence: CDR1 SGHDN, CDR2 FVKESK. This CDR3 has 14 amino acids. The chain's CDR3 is CASSPGQPYNEQFF. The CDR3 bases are TGTGCCAGCAGCCCGGGACAGCCCTACAATGAGCAGTTCTTC.

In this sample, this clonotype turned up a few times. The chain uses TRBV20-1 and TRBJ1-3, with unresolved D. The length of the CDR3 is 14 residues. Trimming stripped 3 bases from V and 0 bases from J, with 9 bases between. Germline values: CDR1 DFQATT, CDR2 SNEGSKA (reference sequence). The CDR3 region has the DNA TGCAGTGCTAGTTCGGGTTACTCTGGAAACACCATATATTTT. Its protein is CSASSGYSGNTIYF.

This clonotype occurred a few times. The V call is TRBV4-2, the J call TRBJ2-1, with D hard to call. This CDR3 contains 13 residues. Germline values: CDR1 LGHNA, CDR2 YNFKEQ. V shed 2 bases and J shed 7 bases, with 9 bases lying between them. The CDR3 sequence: CASSQPDLNEQFF. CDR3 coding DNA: TGTGCCAGCAGCCAACCGGATCTAAATGAGCAGTTCTTC.

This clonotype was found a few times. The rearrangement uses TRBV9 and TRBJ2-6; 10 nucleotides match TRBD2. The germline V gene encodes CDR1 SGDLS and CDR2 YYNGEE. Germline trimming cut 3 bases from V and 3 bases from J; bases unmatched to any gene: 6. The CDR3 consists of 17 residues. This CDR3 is CASSGLAGVLGANVLTF. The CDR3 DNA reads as TGTGCCAGCAGCGGCCTAGCGGGAGTTCTTGGGGCCAACGTCCTGACTTTC.

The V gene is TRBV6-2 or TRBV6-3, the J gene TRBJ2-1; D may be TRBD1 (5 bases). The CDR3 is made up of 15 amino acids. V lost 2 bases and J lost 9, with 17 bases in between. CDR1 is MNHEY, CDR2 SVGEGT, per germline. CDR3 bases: TGTGCCAGCAGTTACGGGGCCGGCTCTCGAAGTGAGCAGTTCTTC. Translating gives CASSYGAGSRSEQFF.

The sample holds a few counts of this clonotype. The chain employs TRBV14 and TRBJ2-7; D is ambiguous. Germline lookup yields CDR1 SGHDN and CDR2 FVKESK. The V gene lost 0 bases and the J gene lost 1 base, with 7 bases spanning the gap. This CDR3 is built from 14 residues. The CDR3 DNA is TGTGCCAGCAGCCAAGATCCCAGATCCTACGAGCAGTACTTC. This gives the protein CASSQDPRSYEQYF.

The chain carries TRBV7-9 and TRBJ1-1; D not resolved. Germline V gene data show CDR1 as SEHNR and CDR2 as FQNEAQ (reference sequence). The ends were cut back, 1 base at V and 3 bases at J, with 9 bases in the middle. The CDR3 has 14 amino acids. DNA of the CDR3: TGTGCCAGCAGCTTAGTGGTTGCCGACACTGAAGCTTTCTTT. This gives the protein CASSLVVADTEAFF.

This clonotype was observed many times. The CDR3 region is CASSTRQKETQYF. In nucleotides, the CDR3 is TGTGCCAGCAGCACACGACAGAAAGAGACCCAGTACTTC. J is TRBJ2-5 and V is TRBV7-2, with D tentatively TRBD1 (5 bases). V lost 5 bases to trimming and J lost 3 bases, with 10 bases between them. Germline assignment: CDR1 SGHTA and CDR2 FQGNSA. The CDR3 contains 13 residues.

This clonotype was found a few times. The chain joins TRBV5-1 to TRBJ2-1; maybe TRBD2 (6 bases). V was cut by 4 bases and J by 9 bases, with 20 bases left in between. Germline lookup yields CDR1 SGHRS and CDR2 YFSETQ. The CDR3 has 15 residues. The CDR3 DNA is TGCGCCAGCAGCAAAACGACTCAGGGAGGACGTGAGCAGTTCTTC. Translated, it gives CASSKTTQGGREQFF.

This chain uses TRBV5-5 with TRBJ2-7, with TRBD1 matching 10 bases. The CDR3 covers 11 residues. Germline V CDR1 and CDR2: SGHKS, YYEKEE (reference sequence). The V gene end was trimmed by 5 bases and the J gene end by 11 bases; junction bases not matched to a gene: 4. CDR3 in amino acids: CASRLGTGEYF. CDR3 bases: TGTGCCAGCAGGTTAGGGACAGGGGAGTACTTC.

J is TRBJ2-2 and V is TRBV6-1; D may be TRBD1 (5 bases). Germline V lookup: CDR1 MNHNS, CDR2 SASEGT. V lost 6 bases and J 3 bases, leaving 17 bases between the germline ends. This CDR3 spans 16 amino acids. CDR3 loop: CASSQLGPVYTGELFF. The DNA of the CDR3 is TGTGCCAGCAGCCAACTGGGGCCAGTTTACACCGGGGAGCTGTTTTTT.

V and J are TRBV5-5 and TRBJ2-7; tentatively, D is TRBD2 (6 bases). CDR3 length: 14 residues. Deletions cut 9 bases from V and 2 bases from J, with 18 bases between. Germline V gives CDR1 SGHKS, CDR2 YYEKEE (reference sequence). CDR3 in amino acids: CATQEGVETYEQYF. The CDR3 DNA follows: TGTGCCACCCAGGAGGGAGTTGAGACCTACGAGCAGTACTTC.

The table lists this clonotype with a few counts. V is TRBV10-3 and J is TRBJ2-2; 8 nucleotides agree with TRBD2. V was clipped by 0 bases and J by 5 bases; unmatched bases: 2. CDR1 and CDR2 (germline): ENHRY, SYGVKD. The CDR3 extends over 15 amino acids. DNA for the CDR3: TGTGCCATCAGTGAGTCAGTAGCGGGAACCGGGGAGCTGTTTTTT. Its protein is CAISESVAGTGELFF.

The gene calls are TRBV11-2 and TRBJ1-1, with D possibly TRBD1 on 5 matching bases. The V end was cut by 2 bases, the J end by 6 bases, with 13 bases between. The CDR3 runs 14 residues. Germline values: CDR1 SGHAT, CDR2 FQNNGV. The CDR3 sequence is CASSLPGGTSEAFF. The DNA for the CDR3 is TGTGCCAGCAGCTTACCGGGGGGGACGTCTGAAGCTTTCTTT.

The chain's CDR3 is CASGTPGGRRAYNEQFF. The DNA for the CDR3 is TGTGCCAGCGGAACCCCTGGGGGCCGAAGGGCCTACAATGAGCAGTTCTTC. The genes are TRBV11-1 and TRBJ2-1, with D possibly being TRBD1 (6 bases). The CDR3 contains 17 residues. CDR1 and CDR2 from the germline V gene are SGHAT and FQDESV (reference sequence). V shed 8 bases and J shed 2 bases, with 22 bases lying between them.

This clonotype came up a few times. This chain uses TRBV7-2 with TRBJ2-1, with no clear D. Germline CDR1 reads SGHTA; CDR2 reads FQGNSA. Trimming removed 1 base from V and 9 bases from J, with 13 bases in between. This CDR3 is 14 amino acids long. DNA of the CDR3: TGTGCCAGCAGCTTAGAGGCCAGGAGAAGTGAGCAGTTCTTC. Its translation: CASSLEARRSEQFF.

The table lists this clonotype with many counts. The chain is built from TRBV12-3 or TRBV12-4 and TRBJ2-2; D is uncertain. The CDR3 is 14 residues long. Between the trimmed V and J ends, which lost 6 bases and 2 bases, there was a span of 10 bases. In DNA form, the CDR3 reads TGTGCCAGCAGGCCCCACAAAAACACCGGGGAGCTGTTTTTT. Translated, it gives CASRPHKNTGELFF.

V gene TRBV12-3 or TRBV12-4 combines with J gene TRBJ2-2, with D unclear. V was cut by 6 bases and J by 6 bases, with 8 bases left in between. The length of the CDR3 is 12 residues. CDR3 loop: CASRTQSGELFF. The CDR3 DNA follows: TGTGCCAGCAGGACCCAGTCCGGGGAGCTGTTTTTT.

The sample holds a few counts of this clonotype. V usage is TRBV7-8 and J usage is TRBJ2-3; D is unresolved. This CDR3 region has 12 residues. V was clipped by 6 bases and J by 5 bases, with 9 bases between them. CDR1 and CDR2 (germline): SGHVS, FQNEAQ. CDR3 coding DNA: TGTGCCAGCAGTCCGACTCGAGATACGCAGTATTTT. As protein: CASSPTRDTQYF.